The source of this TCR beta chain is a study of T-cell memory formation after mild COVID-19. The wider study: Largely, the TCR clusters proved donor specific.

In germline, CDR1 is LGHNA, CDR2 YSLEER. CDR3 size: 16 residues. The V gene end was trimmed by 4 bases and the J gene end by 4 bases; junction bases not matched to a gene: 6. 5'RACE primed from the constant segment yielded TCR alpha and TCR beta cDNA libraries bearing sample barcodes and UMIs. A single record per CDR3 protein comes from TCRdb applying MiXCR to the 5' RACE reads. Of some 250,000 distinct CDR3 sequences listed, 18% are singletons. The rearrangement joins TRBV4-3 to TRBJ2-1; TRBD2 agrees at 11 bases. Sequencing was performed on PBMCs or a T cell subset sorted from them (not recorded which). This receptor was taken from a young man who had mild COVID-19 (a few samples of this study predate the infection). Cell type and time point are not known. The CDR3 is CASSRSGTSGYNEQFF. CDR3 nucleotide sequence: TGCGCCAGCAGCCGGTCCGGGACTAGCGGTTACAATGAGCAGTTCTTC.